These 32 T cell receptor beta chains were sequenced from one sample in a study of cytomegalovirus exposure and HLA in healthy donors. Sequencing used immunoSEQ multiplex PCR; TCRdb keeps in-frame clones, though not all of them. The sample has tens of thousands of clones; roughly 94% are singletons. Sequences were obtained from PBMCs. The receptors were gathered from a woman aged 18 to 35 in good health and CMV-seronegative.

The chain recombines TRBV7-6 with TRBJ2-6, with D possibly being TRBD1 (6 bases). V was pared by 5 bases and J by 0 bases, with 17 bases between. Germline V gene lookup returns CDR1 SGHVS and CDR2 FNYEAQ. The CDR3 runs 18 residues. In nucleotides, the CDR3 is TGTGCCAGCAGCCCGGTGGGCAGGGGATCCTCTGGGGCCAACGTCCTGACTTTC. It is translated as CASSPVGRGSSGANVLTF.

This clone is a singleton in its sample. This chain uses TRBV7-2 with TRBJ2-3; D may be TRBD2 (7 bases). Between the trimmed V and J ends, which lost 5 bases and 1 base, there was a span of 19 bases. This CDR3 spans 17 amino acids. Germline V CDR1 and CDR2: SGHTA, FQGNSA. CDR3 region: CASSPRRGGAGTDTQYF. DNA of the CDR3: TGTGCCAGCAGCCCAAGGAGGGGGGGGGCGGGCACAGATACGCAGTATTTT.

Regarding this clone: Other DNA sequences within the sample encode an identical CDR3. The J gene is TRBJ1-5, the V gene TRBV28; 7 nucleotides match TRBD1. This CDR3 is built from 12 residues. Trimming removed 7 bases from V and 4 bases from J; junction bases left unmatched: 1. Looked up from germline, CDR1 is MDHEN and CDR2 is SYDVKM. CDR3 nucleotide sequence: TGTGCCAGCAACAGGGGAAATCAGCCCCAGCATTTT. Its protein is CASNRGNQPQHF.

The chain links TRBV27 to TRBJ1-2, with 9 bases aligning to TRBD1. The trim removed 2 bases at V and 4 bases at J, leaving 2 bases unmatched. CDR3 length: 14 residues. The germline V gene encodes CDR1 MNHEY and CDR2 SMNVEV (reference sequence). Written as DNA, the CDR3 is TGTGCCAGCAGTTTAGACAGGGGGAGCTATGGCTACACCTTC. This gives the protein CASSLDRGSYGYTF.

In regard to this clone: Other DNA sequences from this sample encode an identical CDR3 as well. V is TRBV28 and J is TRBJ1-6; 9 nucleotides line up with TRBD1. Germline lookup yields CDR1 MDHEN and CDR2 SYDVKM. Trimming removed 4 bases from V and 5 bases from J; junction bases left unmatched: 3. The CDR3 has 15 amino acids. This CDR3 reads CASSSGQGNNSPLHF. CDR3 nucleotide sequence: TGTGCCAGCAGTTCGGGACAGGGAAATAATTCACCCCTCCACTTT.

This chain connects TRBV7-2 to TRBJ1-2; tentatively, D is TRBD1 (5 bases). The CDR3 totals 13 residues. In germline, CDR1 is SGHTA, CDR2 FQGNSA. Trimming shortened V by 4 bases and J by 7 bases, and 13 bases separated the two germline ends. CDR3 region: CASSSFQGTGYTF. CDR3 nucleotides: TGTGCCAGCAGCTCCTTCCAGGGCACTGGCTACACCTTC.

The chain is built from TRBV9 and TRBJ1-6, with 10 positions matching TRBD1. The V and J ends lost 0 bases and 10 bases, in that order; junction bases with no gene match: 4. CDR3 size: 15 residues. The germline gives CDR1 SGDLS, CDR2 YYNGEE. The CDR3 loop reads CASSVEGQGVSPLHF. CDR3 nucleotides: TGTGCCAGCAGCGTAGAAGGACAGGGGGTCTCACCCCTCCACTTT.

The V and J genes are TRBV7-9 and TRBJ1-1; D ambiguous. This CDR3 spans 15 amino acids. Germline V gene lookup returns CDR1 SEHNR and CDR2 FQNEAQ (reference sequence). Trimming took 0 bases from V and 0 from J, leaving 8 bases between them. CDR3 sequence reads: CASSLAVRVNTEAFF. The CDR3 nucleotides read TGTGCCAGCAGCTTAGCGGTCCGGGTGAACACTGAAGCTTTCTTT.

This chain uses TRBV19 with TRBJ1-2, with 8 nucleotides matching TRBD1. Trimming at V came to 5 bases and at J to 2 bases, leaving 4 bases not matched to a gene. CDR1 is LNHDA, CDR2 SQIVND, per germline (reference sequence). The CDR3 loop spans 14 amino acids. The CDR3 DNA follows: TGTGCCAGTAGTCTTGACAGGGGCAACTATGGCTACACCTTC. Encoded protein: CASSLDRGNYGYTF.

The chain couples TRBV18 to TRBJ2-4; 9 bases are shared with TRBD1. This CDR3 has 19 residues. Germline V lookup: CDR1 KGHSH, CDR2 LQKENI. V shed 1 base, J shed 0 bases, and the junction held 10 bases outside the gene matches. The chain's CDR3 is CASSPLDRGRVLAKNIQYF. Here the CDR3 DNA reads TGTGCCAGCTCACCACTGGACAGGGGCCGCGTTCTAGCCAAAAACATTCAGTACTTC.

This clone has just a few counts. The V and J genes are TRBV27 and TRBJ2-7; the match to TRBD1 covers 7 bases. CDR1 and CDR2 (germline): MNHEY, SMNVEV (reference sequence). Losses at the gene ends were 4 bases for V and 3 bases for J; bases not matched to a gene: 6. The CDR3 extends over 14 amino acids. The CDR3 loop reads CASSSPGQVYEQYF. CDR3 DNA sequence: TGTGCCAGCAGTTCACCCGGACAGGTCTACGAGCAGTACTTC.

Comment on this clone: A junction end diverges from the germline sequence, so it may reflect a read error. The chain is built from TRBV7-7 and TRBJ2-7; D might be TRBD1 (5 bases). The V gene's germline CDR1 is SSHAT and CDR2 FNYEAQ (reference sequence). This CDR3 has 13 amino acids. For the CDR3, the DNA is TGTGCTAGCAGCTTGGGGCTAGGTGGCGAGCAGTACTTC. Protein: CASSLGLGGEQYF.

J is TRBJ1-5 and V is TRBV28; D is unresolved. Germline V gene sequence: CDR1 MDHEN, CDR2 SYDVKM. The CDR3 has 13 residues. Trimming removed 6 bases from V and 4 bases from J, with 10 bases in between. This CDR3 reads CASSGLGNQPQHF. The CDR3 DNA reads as TGTGCCAGCAGCGGACTCGGGAATCAGCCCCAGCATTTT.

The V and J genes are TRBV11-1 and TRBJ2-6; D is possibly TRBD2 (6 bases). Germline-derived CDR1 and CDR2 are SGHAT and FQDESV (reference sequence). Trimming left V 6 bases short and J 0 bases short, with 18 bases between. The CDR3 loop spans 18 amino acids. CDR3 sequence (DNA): TGTGCCAGCAGTTCCAGGAGGGGTCCTAGCTCTGGGGCCAACGTCCTGACTTTC. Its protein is CASSSRRGPSSGANVLTF.

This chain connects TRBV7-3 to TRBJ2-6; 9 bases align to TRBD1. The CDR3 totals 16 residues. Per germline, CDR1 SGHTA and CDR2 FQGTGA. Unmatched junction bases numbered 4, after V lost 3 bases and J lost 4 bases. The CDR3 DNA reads TGTGCCAGCAGCTTCGGGACAGGGACCGGGGCCAACGTCCTGACTTTC. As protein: CASSFGTGTGANVLTF.

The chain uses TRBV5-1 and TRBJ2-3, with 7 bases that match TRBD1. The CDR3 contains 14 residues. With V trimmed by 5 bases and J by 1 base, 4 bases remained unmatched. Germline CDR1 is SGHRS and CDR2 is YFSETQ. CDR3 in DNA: TGCGCCAGCAGTGAAAGGGGGCGCACAGATACGCAGTATTTT. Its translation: CASSERGRTDTQYF. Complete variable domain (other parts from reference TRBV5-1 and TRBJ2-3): KAGVTQTPRYLIKTRGQQVTLSCSPISGHRSVSWYQQTPGQGLQFLFEYFSETQRNKGNFPGRFSGRQFSNSRSEMNVSTLELGDSALYLCASSERGRTDTQYFGPGTRLTVL.

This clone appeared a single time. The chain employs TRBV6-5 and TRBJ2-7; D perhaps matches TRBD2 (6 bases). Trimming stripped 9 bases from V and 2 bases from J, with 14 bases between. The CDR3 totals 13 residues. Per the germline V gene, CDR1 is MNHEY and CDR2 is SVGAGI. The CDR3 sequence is CASGGAPTYEQYF. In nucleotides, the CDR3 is TGTGCCAGTGGCGGGGCCCCAACCTACGAGCAGTACTTC.

CDR3 in DNA: TGTGCCAGCAGCTTCGGCGGTCCCTCGGGTACGCAGTATTTT. Protein product: CASSFGGPSGTQYF. The rearrangement links TRBV7-3 to TRBJ2-3; D unresolved. The V gene's germline CDR1 is SGHTA and CDR2 FQGTGA. This CDR3 spans 14 amino acids. Trimming shortened V by 3 bases and J by 8 bases, and 15 bases separated the two germline ends.

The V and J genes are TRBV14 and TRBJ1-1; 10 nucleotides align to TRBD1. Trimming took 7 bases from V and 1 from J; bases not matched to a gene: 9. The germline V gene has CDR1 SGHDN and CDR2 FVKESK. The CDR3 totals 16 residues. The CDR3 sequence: CASNRIGTGENTEAFF. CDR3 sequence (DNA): TGTGCCAGCAATCGAATAGGGACAGGGGAGAACACTGAAGCTTTCTTT.

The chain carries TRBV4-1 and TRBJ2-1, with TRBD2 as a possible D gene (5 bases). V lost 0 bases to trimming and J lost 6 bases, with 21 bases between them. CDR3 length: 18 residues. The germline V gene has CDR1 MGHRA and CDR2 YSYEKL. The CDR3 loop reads CASSQDNYGGMRANEQFF. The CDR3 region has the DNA TGCGCCAGCAGCCAAGATAACTACGGAGGCATGAGGGCCAATGAGCAGTTCTTC.

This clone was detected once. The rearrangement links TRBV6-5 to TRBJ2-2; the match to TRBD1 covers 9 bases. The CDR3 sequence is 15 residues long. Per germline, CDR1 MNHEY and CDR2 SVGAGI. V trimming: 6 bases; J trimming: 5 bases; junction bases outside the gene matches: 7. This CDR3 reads CASSPDRGHTGELFF. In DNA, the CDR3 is TGTGCCAGCAGCCCGGACAGGGGTCATACCGGGGAGCTGTTTTTT.

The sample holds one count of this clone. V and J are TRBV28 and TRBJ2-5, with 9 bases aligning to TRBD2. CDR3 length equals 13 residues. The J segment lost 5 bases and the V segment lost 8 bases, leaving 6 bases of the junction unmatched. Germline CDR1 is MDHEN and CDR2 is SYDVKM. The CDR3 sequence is CASGGGAQETQYF. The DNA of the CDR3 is TGTGCCAGCGGCGGGGGGGCCCAGGAGACCCAGTACTTC.

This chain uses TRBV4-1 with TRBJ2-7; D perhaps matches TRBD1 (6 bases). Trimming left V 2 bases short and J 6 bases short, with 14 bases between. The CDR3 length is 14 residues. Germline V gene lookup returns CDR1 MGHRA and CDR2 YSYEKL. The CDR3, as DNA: TGCGCCAGCAGCCAAAACAGGGATCCCCGCGAGCAGTACTTC. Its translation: CASSQNRDPREQYF.

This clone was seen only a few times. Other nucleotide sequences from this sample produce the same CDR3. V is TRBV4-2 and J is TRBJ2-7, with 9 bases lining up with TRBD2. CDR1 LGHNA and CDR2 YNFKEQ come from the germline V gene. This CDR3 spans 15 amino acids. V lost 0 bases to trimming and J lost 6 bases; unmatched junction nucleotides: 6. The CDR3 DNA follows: TGTGCCAGCAGCCAAGACCGCGGGGGGGCCGGCGAGCAGTACTTC. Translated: CASSQDRGGAGEQYF.

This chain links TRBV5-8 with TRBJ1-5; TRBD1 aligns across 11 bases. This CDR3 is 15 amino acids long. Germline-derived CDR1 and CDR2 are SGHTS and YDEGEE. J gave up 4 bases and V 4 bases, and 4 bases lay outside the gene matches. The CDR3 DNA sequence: TGTGCCAGCAGCGGGGGACAGGGGGAAAATCAGCCCCAGCATTTT. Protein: CASSGGQGENQPQHF.

CDR3 sequence (DNA): TGTGCCAGCAGCTTACGTGATGGACAGGGTTCACCCCTCCACTTT. Residues: CASSLRDGQGSPLHF. The V and J genes are TRBV7-8 and TRBJ1-6; 8 nucleotides match TRBD1. J was trimmed by 9 bases and V by 2 bases; bases with no gene match: 6. The CDR3 sequence is 15 residues long. Germline CDR1 SGHVS, CDR2 FQNEAQ. The whole variable domain, remainder taken from reference TRBV7-8 and TRBJ1-6, is GAGVSQSPRYKVAKRGQDVALRCDPISGHVSLFWYQQALGQGPEFLTYFQNEAQLDKSGLPSDRFFAERPEGSVSTLKIQRTQQEDSAVYLCASSLRDGQGSPLHFGNGTRLTVT.

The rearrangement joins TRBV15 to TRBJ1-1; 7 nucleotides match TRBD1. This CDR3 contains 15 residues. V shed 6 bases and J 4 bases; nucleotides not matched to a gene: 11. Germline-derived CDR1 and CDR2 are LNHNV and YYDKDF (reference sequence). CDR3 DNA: TGTGCCACCAGTACGCACAGGGGTGGTTCCACTGAAGCTTTCTTT. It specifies CATSTHRGGSTEAFF.

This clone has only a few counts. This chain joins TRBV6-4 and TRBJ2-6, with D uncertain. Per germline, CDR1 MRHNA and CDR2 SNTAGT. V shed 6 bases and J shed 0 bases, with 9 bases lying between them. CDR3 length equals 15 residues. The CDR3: CASSPTYSGANVLTF. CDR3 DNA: TGTGCCAGCAGCCCCACCTACTCTGGGGCCAACGTCCTGACTTTC.

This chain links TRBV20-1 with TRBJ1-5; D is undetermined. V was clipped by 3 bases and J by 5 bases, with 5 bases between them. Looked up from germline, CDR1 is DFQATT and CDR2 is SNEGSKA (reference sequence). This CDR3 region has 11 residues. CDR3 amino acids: CSASSDQPQHF. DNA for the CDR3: TGCAGTGCTAGTTCGGATCAGCCCCAGCATTTT.

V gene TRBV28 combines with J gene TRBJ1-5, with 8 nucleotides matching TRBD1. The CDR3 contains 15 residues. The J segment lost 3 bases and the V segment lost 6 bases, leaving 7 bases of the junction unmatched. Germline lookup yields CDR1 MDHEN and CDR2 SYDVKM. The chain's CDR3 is CASSFGQGNNQPQHF. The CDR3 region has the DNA TGTGCCAGCAGCTTTGGACAGGGTAACAATCAGCCCCAGCATTTT.

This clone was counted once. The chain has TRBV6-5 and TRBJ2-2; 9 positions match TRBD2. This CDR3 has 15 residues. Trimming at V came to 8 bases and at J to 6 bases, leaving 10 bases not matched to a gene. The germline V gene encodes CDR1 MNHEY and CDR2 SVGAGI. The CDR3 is CASGNRGGAAGELFF. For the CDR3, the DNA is TGTGCCAGCGGAAACCGCGGGGGGGCGGCCGGGGAGCTGTTTTTT.

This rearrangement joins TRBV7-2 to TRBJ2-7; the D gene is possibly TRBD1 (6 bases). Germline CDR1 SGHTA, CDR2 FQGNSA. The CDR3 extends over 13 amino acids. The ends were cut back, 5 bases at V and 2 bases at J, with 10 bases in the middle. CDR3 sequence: CASSPRGAYEQYF. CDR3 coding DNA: TGTGCCAGCAGCCCCAGGGGAGCCTACGAGCAGTACTTC.